Below, 15 T cell receptor beta chains from the same sample are listed, as sequenced in a study of T cell repertoires in cytomegalovirus infection. TCRdb used MiXCR to reprocess the reads, holding one entry per CDR3 protein. The sample consists of about 260,000 distinct CDR3 sequences, about an eighth of them appearing once. The sample was PBMCs. The receptor source for this set is a human donor in good health (CMV status not recorded). Some clones in this sample may be carry-over from other donors' samples.

V and J are TRBV14 and TRBJ2-7; no reliable D call. V lost 0 bases to trimming and J lost 6 bases, with 9 bases between them. Per germline, CDR1 SGHDN and CDR2 FVKESK. CDR3 size: 13 residues. The CDR3 coding sequence is TGTGCCAGCAGCCAAGATACCTCTGGCGAGCAGTACTTC. Its protein is CASSQDTSGEQYF.

This clonotype was detected ten times or more. The CDR3 reads CASSLGQTAPLHF. For the CDR3, the DNA is TGTGCCAGCAGCCTGGGACAGACGGCACCCCTCCACTTT. The chain couples TRBV7-9 to TRBJ1-6, with 7 bases fitting TRBD1. After removal of 5 bases from V and 11 bases from J, the junction contained 6 bases not matched to a gene. The germline gives CDR1 SEHNR, CDR2 FQNEAQ (reference sequence). The CDR3 length is 13 residues.

The chain carries TRBV2 and TRBJ2-3; D is possibly TRBD2 (6 bases). Deletions cut 5 bases from V and 2 bases from J, with 17 bases between. The CDR3 sequence is 16 residues long. In germline, CDR1 is SNHLY, CDR2 FYNNEI. The CDR3 protein is CASSPTTGLDTDTQYF. Written as DNA, the CDR3 is TGTGCCAGCAGTCCCACCACGGGACTGGACACAGATACGCAGTATTTT. The full variable domain, rest sourced from reference TRBV2 and TRBJ2-3, is EPEVTQTPSHQVTQMGQEVILRCVPISNHLYFYWYRQILGQKVEFLVSFYNNEISEKSEIFDDQFSVERPDGSNFTLKIRSTKLEDSAMYFCASSPTTGLDTDTQYFGPGTRLTVL.

This clonotype has ten or more counts. CDR3 bases: TGTGCCAGCAGCTCCGGACTAGCGAAGGCAGATACGCAGTATTTT. Its translation is CASSSGLAKADTQYF. This chain uses TRBV7-3 with TRBJ2-3; 9 positions agree with TRBD2. The V gene's germline CDR1 is SGHTA and CDR2 FQGTGA. After removal of 4 bases from V and 4 bases from J, the junction contained 6 bases not matched to a gene. This CDR3 is built from 15 residues.

V is TRBV6-6 and J is TRBJ2-3; 10 nucleotides align to TRBD1. The ends lost 6 bases at V and 2 bases at J; junction bases unmatched: 5. The CDR3 has 15 residues. CDR1 and CDR2 from the germline V gene are MNHNY and SVGAGI (reference sequence). The CDR3 region has the DNA TGTGCCAGCAGGTCGGGACAGGGGCCCACAGATACGCAGTATTTT. Protein product: CASRSGQGPTDTQYF.

This clonotype was counted a few times. This rearrangement joins TRBV29-1 to TRBJ1-2, with D possibly TRBD1 on 5 matching bases. Trimming cost V 7 bases and J 4 bases, with 13 bases left between them. CDR1 is SQVTM, CDR2 ANQGSEA, per germline. This CDR3 contains 12 residues. CDR3 sequence (DNA): TGCAGCGCCCAGTTTGGGGGCTATGGCTACACCTTC. This codes for CSAQFGGYGYTF.

This clonotype was found many times. The rearrangement links TRBV10-3 to TRBJ2-5; unclear D gene. Germline CDR1 reads ENHRY; CDR2 reads SYGVKD. CDR3 length: 13 amino acids. Trimming stripped 4 bases from V and 5 bases from J, with 11 bases between. The CDR3 region is CAISGGLGETQYF. The CDR3 DNA follows: TGTGCCATCAGTGGTGGCCTTGGGGAGACCCAGTACTTC.

This clonotype was counted at least ten times. V gene TRBV7-2 combines with J gene TRBJ2-7; 7 bases match TRBD1. The germline CDR1 and CDR2 sequences are SGHTA and FQGNSA. J lost 3 bases, V lost 2 bases, and 7 bases had no gene match. The CDR3 runs to 15 residues. The CDR3 nucleotides read TGTGCCAGCAGCTTAATCCAGACAGGGAGCTACGAGCAGTACTTC. Translating it yields CASSLIQTGSYEQYF.

Many counts were recorded for this clonotype. The chain uses TRBV7-3 and TRBJ2-2, with D hard to call. The V end lost 5 bases, the J end lost 1 base, and 5 bases lay between the germline ends. CDR1 and CDR2 from the germline V gene are SGHTA and FQGTGA. The CDR3 is 13 amino acids. The CDR3 sequence: CASSGKNTGELFF. The DNA for the CDR3 is TGTGCCAGCAGCGGAAAGAACACCGGGGAGCTGTTTTTT.

This clonotype occurred a few times. The chain uses TRBV20-1 and TRBJ1-2, with D unresolved. This CDR3 is 12 amino acids long. Trimming shortened V by 6 bases and J by 4 bases, and 12 bases separated the two germline ends. Germline CDR1 is DFQATT and CDR2 is SNEGSKA (reference sequence). CDR3: CSAYDALYGYTF. CDR3 sequence (DNA): TGCAGTGCCTATGATGCCCTCTATGGCTACACCTTC.

This clonotype was seen repeatedly, ten times or more. This sequence joins TRBV20-1 and TRBJ1-3; 7 nucleotides line up with TRBD1. The CDR3 is 14 residues long. V lost 1 base and J lost 3; bases outside the gene matches: 3. CDR1 DFQATT and CDR2 SNEGSKA come from the germline V gene (reference sequence). CDR3 in amino acids: CSARVTGVGNTIYF. In nucleotides, the CDR3 is TGCAGTGCTAGAGTTACAGGGGTTGGAAACACCATATATTTT.

Only a few counts were recorded for this clonotype. The rearrangement links TRBV5-5 to TRBJ2-5; D is unclear. Trimming left V 4 bases short and J 9 bases short, with 16 bases between. There are 13 residues in the CDR3. Looked up from germline, CDR1 is SGHKS and CDR2 is YYEKEE (reference sequence). CDR3 coding DNA: TGTGCCAGCAGCCCCCTAAGGGAAAGGGCCCAGTACTTC. This sequence encodes CASSPLRERAQYF.

This clonotype was seen many times. The rearrangement uses TRBV7-2 and TRBJ1-1; no clear D. V was pared by 7 bases and J by 1 base, with 7 bases between. The CDR3 runs 12 residues. CDR1 and CDR2 (germline): SGHTA, FQGNSA. The CDR3 reads CASNPRNTEAFF. The CDR3 nucleotides are TGTGCCAGCAACCCGAGGAACACTGAAGCTTTCTTT.

This clonotype was recorded at least ten times. The CDR3 DNA is TGTGCCAGCAGTTACTCGGACACCTACGAGCAGTACTTC. It translates to CASSYSDTYEQYF. The rearrangement links TRBV6-2 or TRBV6-3 to TRBJ2-7, with D possibly being TRBD1 (5 bases). Trimming removed 0 bases from V and 2 bases from J, with 5 bases in between. The CDR3 is 13 amino acids. CDR1 and CDR2 from the germline V gene are MNHEY and SVGEGT.

This clonotype occurred many times. For the CDR3, the DNA is TGTGCCAGCAGTTTTCCAGCGGGAGGGCCGACCGGGGAGCTGTTTTTT. This translates into CASSFPAGGPTGELFF. The gene calls are TRBV28 and TRBJ2-2, with TRBD2 matching 10 bases. With V trimmed by 3 bases and J by 5 bases, 6 bases remained unmatched. Germline values: CDR1 MDHEN, CDR2 SYDVKM. The CDR3 totals 16 residues.